These 17 T cell receptor beta chains originate from one sample sequenced in a study of regulatory T cells in long-lasting Graves disease. Time point noted: newly diagnosed GD, antithyroid drugs for less than 3 months. PBMCs were the source of the RNA used for TCR sequencing. CDR3 regions were amplified by Arm-PCR using iRepertoire HTBI primers to build TCR beta libraries. Each CDR3 protein gets one entry after TCRdb re-called the multiplex PCR reads with MiXCR. The sample records more than 450,000 distinct CDR3 sequences, 15% to 20% being singletons. These data were also filed under a second study, of T cells in Graves' hyperthyroidism and ophthalmopathy.

The source material was peripheral blood mononuclear cells (PBMCs), sampled at new diagnosis, from a patient treated with antithyroid drugs. Every receptor here comes from a middle-aged man with Graves disease.

Turning to this clonotype: One junction end disagrees with the germline gene, perhaps due to a read error. The chain has TRBV27 and TRBJ2-1; 11 nucleotides match TRBD2. The V gene's germline CDR1 is MNHEY and CDR2 SMNVEV (reference sequence). CDR3 length: 18 residues. CDR3 coding DNA: TGTGCCAGCAGGTTATTGAGTAGCGGGAGGGCCCCCTACAATGAGCAGTTCTTC. It translates to CASRLLSSGRAPYNEQFF.

This clonotype was detected ten times or more. This chain joins TRBV10-2 and TRBJ1-2; D perhaps matches TRBD1 (6 bases). The CDR3 runs to 14 residues. V was shortened by 3 bases and J by 3 bases, with 11 bases between the two germline ends. CDR1 is WSHSY, CDR2 SAAADI, per germline. CDR3 amino acids: CASSDLQGDYGYTF. DNA for the CDR3: TGCGCCAGCAGTGACTTACAGGGTGACTATGGCTACACCTTC.

Many counts were recorded for this clonotype. The V gene is TRBV20-1, the J gene TRBJ2-5, with D tentatively TRBD1 (6 bases). This CDR3 is built from 13 residues. Germline CDR1 reads DFQATT; CDR2 reads SNEGSKA (reference sequence). V lost 6 bases, J lost 2 bases, and 13 bases lay in between. CDR3: CSAKRTVQETQYF. The CDR3 DNA reads as TGCAGTGCCAAACGGACAGTACAAGAGACCCAGTACTTC.

This clonotype appeared many times. This rearrangement joins TRBV3-1 to TRBJ2-1; D is ambiguous. CDR1 and CDR2 (germline): LGHDT, YNNKEL (reference sequence). V was pared by 0 bases and J by 7 bases, with 4 bases between. The CDR3 contains 12 residues. The CDR3 sequence is CASSQDGNEQFF. DNA of the CDR3: TGTGCCAGCAGCCAAGACGGTAATGAGCAGTTCTTC.

This clonotype has at least ten counts. The CDR3 nucleotides read TGTGCCAGCAGTCCGGCGGTACCTGACTCCCTAGAGACCCAGTACTTC. Protein product: CASSPAVPDSLETQYF. The gene calls are TRBV12-3 or TRBV12-4 and TRBJ2-5; no reliable D call. The V end lost 5 bases, the J end lost 4 bases, and 20 bases lay between the germline ends. This CDR3 is 16 amino acids long.

This clonotype has a handful of counts. The chain links TRBV5-1 to TRBJ2-1; 7 bases are shared with TRBD1. Trimming removed 5 bases from V and 4 bases from J; junction bases left unmatched: 15. CDR3 size: 17 residues. Germline lookup yields CDR1 SGHRS and CDR2 YFSETQ. The CDR3 nucleotides are TGCGCCAGCAGATTAAGTGGGACAGCTAAGGGTTACAATGAGCAGTTCTTC. The encoded protein is CASRLSGTAKGYNEQFF.

There are a few counts of this clonotype. V is TRBV19 and J is TRBJ1-1; possibly TRBD1 for D (5 bases). V lost 4 bases and J lost 1, with 10 bases in between. The CDR3 spans 14 residues. Germline assignment: CDR1 LNHDA and CDR2 SQIVND (reference sequence). CDR3 region: CASSTGTGNTEAFF. The CDR3, as DNA: TGTGCCAGTAGTACCGGGACGGGGAACACTGAAGCTTTCTTT.

Many counts were recorded for this clonotype. The chain combines TRBV18 with TRBJ1-2, with 8 bases lining up with TRBD1. The ends lost 3 bases at V and 4 bases at J; junction bases unmatched: 10. CDR3 size: 16 residues. CDR1 and CDR2 from the germline V gene are KGHSH and LQKENI. For the CDR3, the DNA is TGTGCCAGCTCACCGCCGACAGGGGCAGAATTCTATGGCTACACCTTC. The encoded protein is CASSPPTGAEFYGYTF.

The sample holds many counts of this clonotype. The genes are TRBV2 and TRBJ2-7; D is unclear. Germline assignment: CDR1 SNHLY and CDR2 FYNNEI. This CDR3 spans 10 amino acids. The V gene lost 5 bases and the J gene lost 6 bases, with 5 bases spanning the gap. CDR3 in amino acids: CASSSLEQYF. DNA for the CDR3: TGTGCCAGCAGTAGTCTCGAGCAGTACTTC.

The table lists this clonotype with a few counts. The chain is built from TRBV9 and TRBJ2-3, with a possible D match to TRBD2 (6 bases). The V and J ends lost 4 bases and 6 bases respectively, with 18 bases between them. The CDR3 extends over 15 amino acids. Germline CDR1 SGDLS, CDR2 YYNGEE. CDR3 DNA: TGTGCCAGCAGCCCCCGGAGCGGGCCCACGGATACGCAGTATTTT. Its translation: CASSPRSGPTDTQYF.

The chain recombines TRBV4-2 with TRBJ2-1; D might be TRBD2 (5 bases). Germline CDR1 LGHNA, CDR2 YNFKEQ. This CDR3 region has 16 residues. V was cut by 4 bases and J by 1 base, with 14 bases left in between. For the CDR3, the DNA is TGTGCCAGCAGCCCCTCCGGGATGTCATCCTACAATGAGCAGTTCTTC. The encoded protein is CASSPSGMSSYNEQFF.

This sequence joins TRBV5-1 and TRBJ1-1, with D perhaps matching TRBD1 (5 bases). The CDR3 extends over 15 amino acids. V was clipped by 4 bases and J by 7 bases, with 20 bases between them. From germline, CDR1 is SGHRS and CDR2 YFSETQ. CDR3: CASSANSGRDLEAFF. The CDR3 DNA follows: TGCGCCAGCAGCGCCAACAGCGGGCGGGACCTTGAAGCTTTCTTT.

The genes are TRBV29-1 and TRBJ2-7; 7 positions agree with TRBD2. With 4 bases clipped from V and 0 bases from J, the junction kept 6 bases outside the gene matches. This CDR3 spans 14 amino acids. Germline-derived CDR1 and CDR2 are SQVTM and ANQGSEA. The CDR3 nucleotides read TGCAGCGTTGGGGTCCCGGGGGGCTCCTACGAGCAGTACTTC. Translating it yields CSVGVPGGSYEQYF.

This clonotype has a count of ten or more. This chain joins TRBV6-1 and TRBJ1-1; D remains ambiguous. This CDR3 comprises 14 residues. Germline CDR1 MNHNS, CDR2 SASEGT. Trimming stripped 3 bases from V and 5 bases from J, with 13 bases between. The CDR3 is CASSEQPMGTEAFF. CDR3 nucleotides: TGTGCCAGCAGTGAGCAACCCATGGGGACTGAAGCTTTCTTT.

The V call is TRBV5-6, the J call TRBJ1-5, with D perhaps matching TRBD1 (5 bases). The CDR3 extends over 16 amino acids. Germline CDR1 reads SGHDT; CDR2 reads YYEEEE. V dropped 1 base and J dropped 5 bases, with 16 bases sitting between them. The CDR3 nucleotides read TGTGCCAGCAGCTTGTACGGGGGTCCTTCAGATCAGCCCCAGCATTTT. Translation gives CASSLYGGPSDQPQHF.

In its sample, this clonotype was seen many times. This rearrangement joins TRBV5-1 to TRBJ2-3; D is tentatively TRBD1 or TRBD2 (5 bases each). Trimming pared 5 bases from V and 1 base from J, leaving 14 bases between. CDR1 is SGHRS, CDR2 YFSETQ, per germline. This CDR3 comprises 15 residues. The CDR3 nucleotides read TGCGCCAGCAGGGCTGGGGGAGTTGGCACAGATACGCAGTATTTT. It specifies CASRAGGVGTDTQYF.

Ten or more counts support this clonotype. The rearrangement uses TRBV11-1 and TRBJ2-2; 8 positions agree with TRBD1. CDR1 and CDR2 (germline): SGHAT, FQDESV (reference sequence). The CDR3 length is 15 residues. V lost 5 bases and J lost 4; bases outside the gene matches: 6. The chain's CDR3 is CASSPWTGSTGELFF. The CDR3 DNA reads TGTGCCAGCAGCCCTTGGACAGGGAGCACCGGGGAGCTGTTTTTT.